This T cell receptor beta chain originates from a study of T cell responses to AZD1222 COVID-19 vaccine. TCRdb keeps only in-frame clones here, not all; method: immunoSEQ multiplex PCR. Of over 85,000 clones listed, about nine tenths were seen once; the top ten hold approximately 8%. Germline CDR1 and CDR2: MRHNA and SNTAGT. The CDR3 is 13 amino acids. The J segment lost 8 bases and the V segment lost 2 bases, leaving 5 bases of the junction unmatched. This TCR derives from an adult in good health. This chain links TRBV6-4 with TRBJ1-2; the match to TRBD1 covers 7 bases. The sequencing used peripheral blood, collected on day 0 of AZD1222 vaccination. Written as DNA, the CDR3 is TGTGCCAGCAGTGACCGACAGGGTTTGGGCTACACCTTC. Protein product: CASSDRQGLGYTF.